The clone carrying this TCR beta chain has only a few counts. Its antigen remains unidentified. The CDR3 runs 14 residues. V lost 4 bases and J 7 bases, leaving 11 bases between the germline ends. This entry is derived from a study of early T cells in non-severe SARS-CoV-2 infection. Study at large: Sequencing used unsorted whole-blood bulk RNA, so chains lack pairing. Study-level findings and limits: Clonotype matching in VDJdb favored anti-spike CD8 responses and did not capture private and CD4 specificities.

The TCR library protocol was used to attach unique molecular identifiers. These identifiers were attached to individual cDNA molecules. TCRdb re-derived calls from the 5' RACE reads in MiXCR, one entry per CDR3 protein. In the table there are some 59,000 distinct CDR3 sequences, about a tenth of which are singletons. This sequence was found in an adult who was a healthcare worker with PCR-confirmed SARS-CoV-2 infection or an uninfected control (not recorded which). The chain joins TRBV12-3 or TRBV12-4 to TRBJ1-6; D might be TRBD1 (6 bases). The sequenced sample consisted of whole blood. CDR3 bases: TGTGCCAGCAGTTATGGACAGACAAATTCACCCCTCCACTTT. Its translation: CASSYGQTNSPLHF.